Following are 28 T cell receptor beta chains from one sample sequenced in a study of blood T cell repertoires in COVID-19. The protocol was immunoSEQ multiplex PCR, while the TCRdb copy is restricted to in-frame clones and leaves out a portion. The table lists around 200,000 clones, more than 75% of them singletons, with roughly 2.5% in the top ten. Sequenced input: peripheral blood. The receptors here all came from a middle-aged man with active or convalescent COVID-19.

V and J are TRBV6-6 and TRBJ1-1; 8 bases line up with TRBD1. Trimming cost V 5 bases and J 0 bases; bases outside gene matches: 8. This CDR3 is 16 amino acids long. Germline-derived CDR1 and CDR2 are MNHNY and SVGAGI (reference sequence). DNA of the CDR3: TGTGCCAGCAGTACTAAGACAGGGGTTATGAACACTGAAGCTTTCTTT. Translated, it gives CASSTKTGVMNTEAFF.

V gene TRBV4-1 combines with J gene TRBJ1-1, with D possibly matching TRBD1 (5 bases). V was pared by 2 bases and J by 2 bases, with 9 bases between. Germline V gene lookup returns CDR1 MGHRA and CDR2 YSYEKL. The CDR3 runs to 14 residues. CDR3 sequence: CASSQLTANTEAFF. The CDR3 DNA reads TGCGCCAGCAGCCAATTGACAGCTAACACTGAAGCTTTCTTT.

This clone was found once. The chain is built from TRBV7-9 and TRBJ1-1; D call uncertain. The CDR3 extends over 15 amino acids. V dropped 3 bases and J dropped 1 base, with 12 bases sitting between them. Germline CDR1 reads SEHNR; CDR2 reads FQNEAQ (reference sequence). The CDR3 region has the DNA TGTGCCAGCAGCTTGGAGGGTGCCACGAACACTGAAGCTTTCTTT. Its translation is CASSLEGATNTEAFF.

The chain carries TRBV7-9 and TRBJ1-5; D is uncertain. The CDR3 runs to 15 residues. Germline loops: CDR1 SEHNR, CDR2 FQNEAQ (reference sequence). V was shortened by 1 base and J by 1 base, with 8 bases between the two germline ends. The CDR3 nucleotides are TGTGCCAGCAGCTTAGGCAGCGCCAGCAATCAGCCCCAGCATTTT. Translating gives CASSLGSASNQPQHF.

CDR3 nucleotides: TGTGCCAGCAGTCCAACCGGGACAGGCCTCAATCAGCCCCAGCATTTT. Protein product: CASSPTGTGLNQPQHF. The rearrangement uses TRBV27 and TRBJ1-5; the match to TRBD1 covers 8 bases. V trimming: 5 bases; J trimming: 3 bases; junction bases outside the gene matches: 9. CDR1 is MNHEY, CDR2 SMNVEV, per germline (reference sequence). The CDR3 is 16 amino acids.

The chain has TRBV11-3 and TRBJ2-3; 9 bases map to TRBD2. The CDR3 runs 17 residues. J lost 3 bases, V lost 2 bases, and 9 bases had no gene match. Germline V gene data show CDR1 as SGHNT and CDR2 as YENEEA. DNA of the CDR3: TGTGCCAGCAGCTTAAGGACTCTAGCGGGGTGGACAGATACGCAGTATTTT. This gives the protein CASSLRTLAGWTDTQYF.

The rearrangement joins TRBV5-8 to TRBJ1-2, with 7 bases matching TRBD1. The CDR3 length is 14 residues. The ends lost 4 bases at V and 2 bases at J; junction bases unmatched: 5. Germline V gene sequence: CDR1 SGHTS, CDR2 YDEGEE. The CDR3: CASSMGTANYGYTF. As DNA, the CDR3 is TGTGCCAGCAGCATGGGGACAGCAAACTATGGCTACACCTTC.

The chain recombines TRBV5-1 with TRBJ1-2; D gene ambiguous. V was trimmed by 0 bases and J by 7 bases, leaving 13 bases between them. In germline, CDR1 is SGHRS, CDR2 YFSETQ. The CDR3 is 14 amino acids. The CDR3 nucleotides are TGCGCCAGCAGCTTGGGTACCCTCTGGAGTGGCTACACCTTC. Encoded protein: CASSLGTLWSGYTF.

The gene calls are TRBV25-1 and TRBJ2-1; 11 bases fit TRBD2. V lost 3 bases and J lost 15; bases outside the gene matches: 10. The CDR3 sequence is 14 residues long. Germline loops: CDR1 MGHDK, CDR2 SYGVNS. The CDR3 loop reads CASSEIIAGGRVFF. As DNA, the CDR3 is TGTGCCAGCAGTGAGATAATAGCGGGGGGGCGCGTGTTCTTC.

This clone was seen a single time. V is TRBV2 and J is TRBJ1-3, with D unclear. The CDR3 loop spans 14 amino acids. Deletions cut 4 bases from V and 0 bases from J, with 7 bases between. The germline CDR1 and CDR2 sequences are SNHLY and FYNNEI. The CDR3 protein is CASSAQRSGNTIYF. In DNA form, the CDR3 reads TGTGCCAGCAGTGCTCAGCGCTCTGGAAACACCATATATTTT.

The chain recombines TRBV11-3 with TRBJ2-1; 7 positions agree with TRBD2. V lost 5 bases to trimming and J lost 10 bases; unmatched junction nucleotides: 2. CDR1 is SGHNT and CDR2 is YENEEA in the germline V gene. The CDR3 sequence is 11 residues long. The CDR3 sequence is CASSAGEEQFF. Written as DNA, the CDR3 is TGTGCCAGCAGCGCGGGGGAGGAGCAGTTCTTC.

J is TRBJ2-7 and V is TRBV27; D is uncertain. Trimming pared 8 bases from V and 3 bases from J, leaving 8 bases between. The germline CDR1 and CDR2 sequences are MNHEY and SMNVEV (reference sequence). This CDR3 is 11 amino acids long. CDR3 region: CASGIYYEQYF. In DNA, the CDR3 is TGTGCCAGCGGTATCTACTACGAGCAGTACTTC.

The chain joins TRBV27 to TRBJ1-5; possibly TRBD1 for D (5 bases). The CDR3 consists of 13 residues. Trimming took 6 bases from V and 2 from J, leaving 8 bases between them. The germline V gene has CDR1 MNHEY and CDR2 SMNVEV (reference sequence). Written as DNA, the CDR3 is TGTGCCAGCAGACTGGGGCGCAATCAGCCCCAGCATTTT. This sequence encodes CASRLGRNQPQHF.

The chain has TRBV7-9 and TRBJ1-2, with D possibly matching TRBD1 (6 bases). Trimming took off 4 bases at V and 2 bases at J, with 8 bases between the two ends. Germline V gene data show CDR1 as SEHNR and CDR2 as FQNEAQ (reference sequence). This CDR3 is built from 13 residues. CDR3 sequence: CASSWTENYGYTF. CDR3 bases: TGTGCCAGCAGCTGGACAGAAAACTATGGCTACACCTTC.

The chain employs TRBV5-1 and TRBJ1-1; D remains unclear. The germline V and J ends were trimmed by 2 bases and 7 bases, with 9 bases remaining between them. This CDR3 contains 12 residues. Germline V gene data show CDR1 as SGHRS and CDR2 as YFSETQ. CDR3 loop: CASSLVSGEAFF. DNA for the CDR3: TGCGCCAGCAGCTTAGTCTCCGGTGAAGCTTTCTTT.

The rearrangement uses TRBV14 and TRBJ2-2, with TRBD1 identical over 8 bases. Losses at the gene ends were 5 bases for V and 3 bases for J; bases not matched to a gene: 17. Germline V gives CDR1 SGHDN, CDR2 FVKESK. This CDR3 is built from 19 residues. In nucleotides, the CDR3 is TGTGCCAGCAGCTCGCCAGCGGTGACAGGGGTCAGAGACACCGGGGAGCTGTTTTTT. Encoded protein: CASSSPAVTGVRDTGELFF.

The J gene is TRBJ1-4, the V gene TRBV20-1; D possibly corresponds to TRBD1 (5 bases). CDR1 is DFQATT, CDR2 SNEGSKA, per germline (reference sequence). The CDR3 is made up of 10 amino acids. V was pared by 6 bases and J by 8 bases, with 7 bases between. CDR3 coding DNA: TGCAGTGCCCGGGGGGAAAAACTGTTTTTT. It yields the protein CSARGEKLFF.

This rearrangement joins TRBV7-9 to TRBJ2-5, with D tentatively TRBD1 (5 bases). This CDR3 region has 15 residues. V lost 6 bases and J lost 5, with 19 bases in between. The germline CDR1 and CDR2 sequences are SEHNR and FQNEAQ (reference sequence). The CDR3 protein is CASRSSGLGAETQYF. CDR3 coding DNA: TGTGCCAGCAGATCCTCGGGTTTAGGGGCGGAGACCCAGTACTTC.

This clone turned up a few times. The DNA for the CDR3 is TGTGCCAGCAGTGAGGGCCCTCAGGGTAATTCACCCCTCCACTTT. It yields the protein CASSEGPQGNSPLHF. V gene TRBV2 combines with J gene TRBJ1-6, with a weak D call TRBD1 (5 bases). V lost 3 bases, J lost 6 bases, and 12 bases lay in between. Germline lookup yields CDR1 SNHLY and CDR2 FYNNEI. The CDR3 has 15 amino acids.

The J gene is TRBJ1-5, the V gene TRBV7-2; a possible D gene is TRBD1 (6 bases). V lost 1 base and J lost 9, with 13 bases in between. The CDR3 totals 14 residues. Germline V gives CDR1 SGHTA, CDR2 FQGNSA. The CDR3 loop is CASSLVLADRPQHF. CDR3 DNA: TGTGCCAGCAGCTTAGTCCTCGCGGACAGGCCCCAGCATTTT.

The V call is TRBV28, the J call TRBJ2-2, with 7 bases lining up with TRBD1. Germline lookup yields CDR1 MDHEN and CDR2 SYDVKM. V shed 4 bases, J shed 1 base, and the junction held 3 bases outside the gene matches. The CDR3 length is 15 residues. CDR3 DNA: TGTGCCAGCAGTTCCGGGACAGAGAACACCGGGGAGCTGTTTTTT. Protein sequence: CASSSGTENTGELFF.

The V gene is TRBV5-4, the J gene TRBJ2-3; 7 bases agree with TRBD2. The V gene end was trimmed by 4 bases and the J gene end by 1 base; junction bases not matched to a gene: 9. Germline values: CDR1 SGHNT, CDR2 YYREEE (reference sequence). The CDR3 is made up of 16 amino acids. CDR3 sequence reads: CASSLFRGGRTDTQYF. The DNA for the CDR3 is TGTGCCAGCAGCCTTTTTCGCGGGGGACGCACAGATACGCAGTATTTT.

Here the CDR3 DNA reads TGTGCCAGCAGCCTACAGGATTCTTTTAACACCGGGGAGCTGTTTTTT. Translated, it gives CASSLQDSFNTGELFF. The chain employs TRBV3-1 (or the pseudogene TRBV3-2) and TRBJ2-2; D perhaps matches TRBD1 (5 bases). V was trimmed by 4 bases and J by 2 bases, leaving 14 bases between them. CDR1 LGHDT and CDR2 YNNKEL come from the germline V gene (reference sequence). The CDR3 consists of 16 residues.

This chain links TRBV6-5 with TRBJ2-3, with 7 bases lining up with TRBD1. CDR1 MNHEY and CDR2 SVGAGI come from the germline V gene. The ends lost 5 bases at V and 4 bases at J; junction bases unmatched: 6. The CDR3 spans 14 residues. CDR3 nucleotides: TGTGCCAGCAGTACAGGGGCCACCCCAGATACGCAGTATTTT. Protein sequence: CASSTGATPDTQYF.

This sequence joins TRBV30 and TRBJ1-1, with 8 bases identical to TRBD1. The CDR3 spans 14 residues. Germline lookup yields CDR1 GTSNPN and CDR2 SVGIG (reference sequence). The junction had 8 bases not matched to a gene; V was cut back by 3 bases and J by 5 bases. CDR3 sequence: CAWRLTGVMTEAFF. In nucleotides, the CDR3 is TGTGCCTGGAGACTGACAGGGGTGATGACTGAAGCTTTCTTT.

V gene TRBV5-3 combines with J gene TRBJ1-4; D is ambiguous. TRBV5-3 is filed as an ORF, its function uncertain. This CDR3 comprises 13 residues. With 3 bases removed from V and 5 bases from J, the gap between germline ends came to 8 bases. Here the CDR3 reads CARSSRRNEKLFF. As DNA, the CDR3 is TGTGCCAGAAGCTCGAGGAGGAATGAAAAACTGTTTTTT.

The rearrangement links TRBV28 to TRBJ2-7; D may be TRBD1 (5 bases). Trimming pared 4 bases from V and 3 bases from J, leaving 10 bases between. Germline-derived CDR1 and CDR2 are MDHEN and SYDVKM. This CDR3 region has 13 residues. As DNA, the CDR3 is TGTGCCAGCAGTTCTATGGGGCGCTACGAGCAGTACTTC. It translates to CASSSMGRYEQYF.

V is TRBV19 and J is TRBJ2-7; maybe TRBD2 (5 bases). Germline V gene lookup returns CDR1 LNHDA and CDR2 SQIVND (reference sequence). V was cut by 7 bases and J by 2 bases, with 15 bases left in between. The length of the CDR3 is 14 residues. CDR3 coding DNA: TGTGCCAGTAAGCCAGCGGTGGGCCCCTACGAGCAGTACTTC. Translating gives CASKPAVGPYEQYF.